This T cell receptor (beta chain) was identified in a study of Graves' ophthalmopathy and Graves' hyperthyroidism. For repertoire sequencing, the TCR beta CDR3 regions were amplified from RNA transcripts. Second-round multiplex PCR followed a first-round RT-PCR using HTBI primers. Each CDR3 protein gets one entry after TCRdb re-called the multiplex PCR reads with MiXCR. The profile covers approximately 210,000 distinct CDR3 sequences, with 20% to 25% appearing a single time and more than 35% taken by the ten largest. This CDR3 is built from 12 residues. Looked up from germline, CDR1 is SNHLY and CDR2 is FYNNEI. Ophthalmopathic donors had moderate-to-severe activity, CAS ≥3 and NOSPECS ≥4, with disease that had lasted under 3 months. Other autoimmune diseases, uncontrolled infections, pregnancy or lactation ruled patients out of participation. Each diagnosis was determined on the basis of clinical symptoms, serum thyroxine, TRAb, thyroid ultrasound and orbital computed tomography.

This clonotype was counted many times. The junction shows a germline mismatch at one end, possibly a read error. The sample consisted of peripheral blood. The chain is built from TRBV2 and TRBJ1-5; TRBD1 matches at 7 bases. This clonotype was obtained from a woman between 45 and 65 years old with Graves' ophthalmopathy. This CDR3 reads CASSEDRQLQHF. Written as DNA, the CDR3 is TGTGCCAGCAGTGAGGACAGGCAGCTCCAGCATTTT.